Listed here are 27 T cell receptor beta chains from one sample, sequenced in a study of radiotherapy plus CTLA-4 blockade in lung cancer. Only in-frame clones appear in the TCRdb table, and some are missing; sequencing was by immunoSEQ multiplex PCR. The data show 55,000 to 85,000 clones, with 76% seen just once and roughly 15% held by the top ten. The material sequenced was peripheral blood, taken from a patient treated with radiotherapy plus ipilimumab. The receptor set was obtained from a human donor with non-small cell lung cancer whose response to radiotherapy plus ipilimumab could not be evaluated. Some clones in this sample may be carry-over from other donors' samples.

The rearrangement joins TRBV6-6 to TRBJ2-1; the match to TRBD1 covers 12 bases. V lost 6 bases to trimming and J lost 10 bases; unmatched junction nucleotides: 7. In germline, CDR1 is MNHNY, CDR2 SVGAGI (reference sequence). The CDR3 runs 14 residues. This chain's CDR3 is CASRPGTGGNEQFF. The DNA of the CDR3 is TGTGCCAGCAGGCCCGGGACAGGGGGCAACGAGCAGTTCTTC.

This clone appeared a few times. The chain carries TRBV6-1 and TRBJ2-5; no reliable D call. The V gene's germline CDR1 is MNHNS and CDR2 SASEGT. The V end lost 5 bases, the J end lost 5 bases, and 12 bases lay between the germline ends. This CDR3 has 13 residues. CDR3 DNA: TGTGCCAGCAGTCGGTTCCCTGCTGAGACCCAGTACTTC. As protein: CASSRFPAETQYF.

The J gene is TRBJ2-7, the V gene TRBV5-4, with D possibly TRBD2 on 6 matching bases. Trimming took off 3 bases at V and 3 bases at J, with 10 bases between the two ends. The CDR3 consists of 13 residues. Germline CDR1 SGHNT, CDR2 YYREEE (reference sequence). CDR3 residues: CASSSAGHYEQYF. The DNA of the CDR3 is TGTGCCAGCAGCTCTGCGGGGCACTACGAGCAGTACTTC.

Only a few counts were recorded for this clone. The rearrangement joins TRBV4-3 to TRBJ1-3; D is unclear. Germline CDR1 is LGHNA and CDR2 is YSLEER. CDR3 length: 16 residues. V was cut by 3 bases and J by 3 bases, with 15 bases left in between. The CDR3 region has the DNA TGCGCCAGCAGCCAGGAGATTGATAATAATGGAAACACCATATATTTT. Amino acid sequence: CASSQEIDNNGNTIYF.

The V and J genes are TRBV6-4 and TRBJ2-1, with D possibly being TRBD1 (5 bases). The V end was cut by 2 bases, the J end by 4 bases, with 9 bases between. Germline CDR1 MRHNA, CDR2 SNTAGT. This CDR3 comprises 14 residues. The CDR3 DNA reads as TGTGCCAGCAGTGACAGGACATTATACAATGAGCAGTTCTTC. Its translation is CASSDRTLYNEQFF.

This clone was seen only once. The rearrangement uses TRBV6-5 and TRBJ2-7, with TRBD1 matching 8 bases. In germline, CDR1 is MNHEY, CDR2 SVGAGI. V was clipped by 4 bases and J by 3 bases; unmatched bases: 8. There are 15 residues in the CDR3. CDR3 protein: CASSWPSGQDYEQYF. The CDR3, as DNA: TGTGCCAGCAGTTGGCCCTCGGGACAGGACTACGAGCAGTACTTC.

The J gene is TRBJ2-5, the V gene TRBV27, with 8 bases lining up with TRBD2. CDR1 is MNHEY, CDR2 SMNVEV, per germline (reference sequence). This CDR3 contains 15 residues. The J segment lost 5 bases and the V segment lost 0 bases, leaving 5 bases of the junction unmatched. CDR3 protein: CASSLSIRGGETQYF. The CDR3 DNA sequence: TGTGCCAGCAGTTTATCGATCCGGGGGGGTGAGACCCAGTACTTC.

The CDR3 DNA sequence: TGTGCCAGCGGAGGGGGGGCACCTAAATCCTACGAGCAGTACTTC. Protein: CASGGGAPKSYEQYF. The rearrangement uses TRBV28 and TRBJ2-7; possible D gene TRBD2, 7 bases. Per the germline V gene, CDR1 is MDHEN and CDR2 is SYDVKM. This CDR3 is 15 amino acids long. Trimming left V 8 bases short and J 1 base short, with 18 bases between.

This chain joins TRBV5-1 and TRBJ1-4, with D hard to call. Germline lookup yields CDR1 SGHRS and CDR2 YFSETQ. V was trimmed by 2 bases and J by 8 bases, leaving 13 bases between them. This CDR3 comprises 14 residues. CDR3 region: CASSFDSSHEKLFF. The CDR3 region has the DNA TGCGCCAGCAGCTTTGATTCGAGTCACGAAAAACTGTTTTTT.

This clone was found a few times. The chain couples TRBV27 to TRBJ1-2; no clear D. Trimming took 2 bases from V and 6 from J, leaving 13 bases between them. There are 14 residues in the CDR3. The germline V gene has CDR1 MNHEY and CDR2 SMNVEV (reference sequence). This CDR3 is CASSLTVPLHGYTF. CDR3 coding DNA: TGTGCCAGCAGTTTAACGGTACCTCTCCATGGCTACACCTTC.

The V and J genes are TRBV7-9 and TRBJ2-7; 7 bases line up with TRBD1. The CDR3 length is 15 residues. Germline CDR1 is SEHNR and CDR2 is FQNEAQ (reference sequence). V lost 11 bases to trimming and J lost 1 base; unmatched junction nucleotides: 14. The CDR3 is CAADPRDRASYEQYF. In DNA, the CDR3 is TGTGCCGCGGACCCCCGTGACAGGGCTTCCTACGAGCAGTACTTC. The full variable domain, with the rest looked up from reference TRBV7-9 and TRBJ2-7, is DTGVSQNPRHKITKRGQNVTFRCDPISEHNRLYWYRQTLGQGPEFLTYFQNEAQLEKSRLLSDRFSAERPKGSFSTLEIQRTEQGDSAMYLCAADPRDRASYEQYFGPGTRLTVT.

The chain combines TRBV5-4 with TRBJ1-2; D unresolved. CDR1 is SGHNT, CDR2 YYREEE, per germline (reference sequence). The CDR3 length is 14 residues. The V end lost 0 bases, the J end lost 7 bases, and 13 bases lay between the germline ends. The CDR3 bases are TGTGCCAGCAGCTTGGTGACGGGGAGGGTTGGCTACACCTTC. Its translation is CASSLVTGRVGYTF.

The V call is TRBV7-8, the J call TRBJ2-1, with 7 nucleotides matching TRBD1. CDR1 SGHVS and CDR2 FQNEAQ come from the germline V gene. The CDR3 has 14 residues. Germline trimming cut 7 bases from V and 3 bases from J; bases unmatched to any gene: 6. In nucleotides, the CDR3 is TGTGCCAGCACCAGACAGGGTATCTACAATGAGCAGTTCTTC. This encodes CASTRQGIYNEQFF.

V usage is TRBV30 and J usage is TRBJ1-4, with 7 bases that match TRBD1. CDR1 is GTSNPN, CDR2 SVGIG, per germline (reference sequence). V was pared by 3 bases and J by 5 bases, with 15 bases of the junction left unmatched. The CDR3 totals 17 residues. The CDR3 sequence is CAWSGGLGTARNEKLFF. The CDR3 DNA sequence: TGTGCCTGGAGCGGCGGACTTGGGACAGCGCGAAATGAAAAACTGTTTTTT.

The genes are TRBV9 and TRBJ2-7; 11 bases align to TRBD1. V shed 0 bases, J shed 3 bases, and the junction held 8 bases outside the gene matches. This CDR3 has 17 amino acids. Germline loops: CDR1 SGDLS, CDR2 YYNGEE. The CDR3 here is CASSVDWTGGPLYEQYF. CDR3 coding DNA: TGTGCCAGCAGCGTAGATTGGACAGGGGGCCCACTCTACGAGCAGTACTTC.

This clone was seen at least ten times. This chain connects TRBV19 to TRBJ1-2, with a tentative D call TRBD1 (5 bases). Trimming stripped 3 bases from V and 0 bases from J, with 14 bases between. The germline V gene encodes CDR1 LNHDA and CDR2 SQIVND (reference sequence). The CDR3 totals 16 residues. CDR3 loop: CASSMGRMGPNYGYTF. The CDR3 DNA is TGTGCCAGTAGTATGGGCCGGATGGGGCCTAACTATGGCTACACCTTC.

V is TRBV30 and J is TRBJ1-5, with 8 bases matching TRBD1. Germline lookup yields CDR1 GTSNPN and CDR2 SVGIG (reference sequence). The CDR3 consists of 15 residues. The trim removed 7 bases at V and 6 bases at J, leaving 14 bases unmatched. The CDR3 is CASTGGGLPTQPQHF. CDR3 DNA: TGTGCCTCCACAGGGGGAGGACTCCCCACTCAGCCCCAGCATTTT. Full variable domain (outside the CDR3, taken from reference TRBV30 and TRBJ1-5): SQTIHQWPATLVQPVGSPLSLECTVEGTSNPNLYWYRQAAGRGLQLLFYSVGIGQISSEVPQNLSASRPQDRQFILSSKKLLLSDSGFYLCASTGGGLPTQPQHFGDGTRLSIL.

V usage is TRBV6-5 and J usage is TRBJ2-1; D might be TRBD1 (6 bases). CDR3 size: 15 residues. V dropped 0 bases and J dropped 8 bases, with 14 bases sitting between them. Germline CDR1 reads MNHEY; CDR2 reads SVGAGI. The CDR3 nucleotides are TGTGCCAGCAGTTACTCGGGTAGGGGGAAGGATGAGCAGTTCTTC. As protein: CASSYSGRGKDEQFF.

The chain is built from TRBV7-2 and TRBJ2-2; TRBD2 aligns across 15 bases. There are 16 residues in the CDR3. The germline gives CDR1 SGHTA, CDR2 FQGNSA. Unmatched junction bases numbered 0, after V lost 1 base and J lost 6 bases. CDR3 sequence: CASSLGTSGGAGELFF. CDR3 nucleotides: TGTGCCAGCAGCTTAGGGACTAGCGGGGGGGCCGGGGAGCTGTTTTTT. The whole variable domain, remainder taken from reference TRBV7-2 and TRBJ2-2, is GAGVSQSPSNKVTEKGKDVELRCDPISGHTALYWYRQSLGQGLEFLIYFQGNSAPDKSGLPSDRFSAERTGGSVSTLTIQRTQQEDSAVYLCASSLGTSGGAGELFFGEGSRLTVL.

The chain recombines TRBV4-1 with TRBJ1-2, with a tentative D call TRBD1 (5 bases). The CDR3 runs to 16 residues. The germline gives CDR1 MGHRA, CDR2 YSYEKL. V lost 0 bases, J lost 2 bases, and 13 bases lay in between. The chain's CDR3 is CASSQDKRDSNYGYTF. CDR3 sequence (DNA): TGCGCCAGCAGCCAAGATAAGCGCGACAGCAACTATGGCTACACCTTC.

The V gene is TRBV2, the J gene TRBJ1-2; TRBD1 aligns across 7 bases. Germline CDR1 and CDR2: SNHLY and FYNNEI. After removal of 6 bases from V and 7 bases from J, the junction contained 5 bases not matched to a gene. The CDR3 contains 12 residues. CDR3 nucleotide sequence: TGTGCCAGCAGCGGACAGGCTGTTGGCTACACCTTC. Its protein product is CASSGQAVGYTF.

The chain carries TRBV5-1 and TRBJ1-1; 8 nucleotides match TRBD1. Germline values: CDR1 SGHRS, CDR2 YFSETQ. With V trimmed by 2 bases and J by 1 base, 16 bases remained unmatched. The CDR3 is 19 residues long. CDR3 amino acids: CASSFRFMTGAFQNTEAFF. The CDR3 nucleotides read TGCGCCAGCAGCTTCCGGTTTATGACAGGGGCGTTCCAGAACACTGAAGCTTTCTTT.

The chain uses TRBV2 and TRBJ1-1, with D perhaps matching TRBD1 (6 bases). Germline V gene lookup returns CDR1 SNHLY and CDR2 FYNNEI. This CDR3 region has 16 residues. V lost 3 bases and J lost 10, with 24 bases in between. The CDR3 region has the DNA TGTGCCAGCAGTGAGGGGGGAGGAGGGGGGAGGGGTCCAGCTTTCTTT. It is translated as CASSEGGGGGRGPAFF.

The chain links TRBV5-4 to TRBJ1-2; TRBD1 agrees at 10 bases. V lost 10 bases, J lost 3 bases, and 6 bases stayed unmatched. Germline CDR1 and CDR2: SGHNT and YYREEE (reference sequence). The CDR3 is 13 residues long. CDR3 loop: CAGRGQGDYGYTF. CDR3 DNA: TGTGCCGGCCGAGGACAGGGGGACTATGGCTACACCTTC. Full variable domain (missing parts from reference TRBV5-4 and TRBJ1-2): ETGVTQSPTHLIKTRGQQVTLRCSSQSGHNTVSWYQQALGQGPQFIFQYYREEENGRGNFPPRFSGLQFPNYSSELNVNALELDDSALYLCAGRGQGDYGYTFGSGTRLTVV.

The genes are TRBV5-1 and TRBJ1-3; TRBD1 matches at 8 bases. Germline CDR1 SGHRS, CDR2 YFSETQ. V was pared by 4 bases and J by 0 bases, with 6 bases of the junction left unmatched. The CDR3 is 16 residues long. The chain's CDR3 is CASSTTGGSSGNTIYF. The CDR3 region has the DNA TGCGCCAGCAGCACCACAGGGGGGAGCTCTGGAAACACCATATATTTT.

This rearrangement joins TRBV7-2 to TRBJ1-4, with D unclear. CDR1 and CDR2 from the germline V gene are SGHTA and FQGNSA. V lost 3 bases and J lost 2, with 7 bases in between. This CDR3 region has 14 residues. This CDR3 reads CASSFHGTNEKLFF. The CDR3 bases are TGTGCCAGCAGCTTCCACGGTACTAATGAAAAACTGTTTTTT.

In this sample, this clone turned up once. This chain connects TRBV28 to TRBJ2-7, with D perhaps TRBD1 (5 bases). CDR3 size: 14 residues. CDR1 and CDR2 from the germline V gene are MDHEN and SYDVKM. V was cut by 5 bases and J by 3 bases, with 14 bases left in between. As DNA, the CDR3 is TGTGCCAGCAGTAGGAGACAGCAGTACTACGAGCAGTACTTC. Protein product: CASSRRQQYYEQYF.